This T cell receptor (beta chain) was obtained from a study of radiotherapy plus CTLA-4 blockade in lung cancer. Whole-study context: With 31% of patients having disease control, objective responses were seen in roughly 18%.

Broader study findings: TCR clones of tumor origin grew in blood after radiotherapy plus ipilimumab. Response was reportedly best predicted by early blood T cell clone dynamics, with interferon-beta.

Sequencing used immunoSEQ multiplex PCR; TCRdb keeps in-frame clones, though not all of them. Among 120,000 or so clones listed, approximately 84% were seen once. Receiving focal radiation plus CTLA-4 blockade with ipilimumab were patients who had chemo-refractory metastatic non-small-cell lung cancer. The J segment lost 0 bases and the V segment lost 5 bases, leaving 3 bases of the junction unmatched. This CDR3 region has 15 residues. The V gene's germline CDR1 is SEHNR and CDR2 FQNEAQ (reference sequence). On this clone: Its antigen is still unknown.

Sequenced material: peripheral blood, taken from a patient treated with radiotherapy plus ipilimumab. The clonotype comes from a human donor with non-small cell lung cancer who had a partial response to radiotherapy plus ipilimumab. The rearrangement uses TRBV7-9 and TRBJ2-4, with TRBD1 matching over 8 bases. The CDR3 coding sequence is TGTGCCAGCAGCCGACAGGGGCTAGCCAAAAACATTCAGTACTTC. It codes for CASSRQGLAKNIQYF.